The source of this T cell receptor beta chain is a study of beta chain features in type 1 diabetes. Broader study findings: TCRB CDR3 length was moderately but significantly reduced in all four CD4+ subsets of Type 1 diabetes patients.

Comments on this clone: What it binds is not known. The identical CDR3 is also encoded by other nucleotide sequences in the sample.

Purities over 95% were achieved in all sorted populations. The entirety of the isolated RNA underwent reverse transcription, so expressed TCRB transcripts were sequenced. TCRdb's table, derived via immunoSEQ multiplex PCR, lists solely in-frame clones and lacks some. The sample holds around 250,000 clones, 25% to 35% seen once. This clonotype was sampled from a man aged 30 to 45 in good health. The specimen was central memory CD4+ T cells from blood.

The CDR3 reads CASSPRTETGELFF. The CDR3 nucleotides are TGTGCCAGCAGCCCCCGTACGGAAACCGGGGAGCTGTTTTTT. The chain links TRBV9 to TRBJ2-2, with D unclear. CDR1 and CDR2 (germline): SGDLS, YYNGEE. V lost 4 bases and J 5 bases, leaving 12 bases between the germline ends. The CDR3 covers 14 residues.